The clone carrying this T cell receptor (beta chain) was observed at least ten times. Its antigen is unidentified. The method was immunoSEQ multiplex PCR; TCRdb's version includes in-frame clones alone and lacks a portion of them. The repertoire holds some 7,000 clones, with roughly 24% as singletons. The sample originates from a study of T cells in localized non-small cell lung cancer. Study results and limitations: Turning up in adjacent lung were a median roughly 50 of the top 100 tumor clones.

Germline V gene lookup returns CDR1 MNHGY and CDR2 SAAAGT. With 6 bases clipped from V and 5 bases from J, the junction kept 7 bases outside the gene matches. The CDR3 is 17 residues long. The sequenced sample was lung tumor tissue, obtained before any cancer treatment. The origin of this receptor is a man aged 35-75 years with stage III squamous cell lung carcinoma. This rearrangement joins TRBV6-8 to TRBJ2-2; TRBD2 agrees at 15 bases. DNA for the CDR3: TGTGCCAGCAGAACGGGACTAGCGGGAGGTAGTACCGGGGAGCTGTTTTTT. Translated, it gives CASRTGLAGGSTGELFF.